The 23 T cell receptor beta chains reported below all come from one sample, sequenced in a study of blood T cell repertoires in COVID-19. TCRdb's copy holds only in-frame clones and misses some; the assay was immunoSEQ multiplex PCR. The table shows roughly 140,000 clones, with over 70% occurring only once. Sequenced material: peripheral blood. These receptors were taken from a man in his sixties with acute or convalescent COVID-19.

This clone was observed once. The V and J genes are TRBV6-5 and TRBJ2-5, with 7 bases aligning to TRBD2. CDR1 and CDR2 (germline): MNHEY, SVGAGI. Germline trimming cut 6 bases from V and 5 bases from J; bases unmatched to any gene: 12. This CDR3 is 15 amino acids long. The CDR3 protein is CASRTGGRWGETQYF. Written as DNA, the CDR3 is TGTGCCAGCAGGACCGGGGGGAGGTGGGGCGAGACCCAGTACTTC.

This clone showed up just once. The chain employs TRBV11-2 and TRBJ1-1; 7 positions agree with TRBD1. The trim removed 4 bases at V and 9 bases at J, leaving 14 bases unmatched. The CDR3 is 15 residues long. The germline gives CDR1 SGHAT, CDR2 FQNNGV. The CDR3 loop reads CASSSYRGGNEKAFF. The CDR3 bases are TGTGCCAGCAGCTCTTACAGGGGCGGGAACGAGAAAGCTTTCTTT.

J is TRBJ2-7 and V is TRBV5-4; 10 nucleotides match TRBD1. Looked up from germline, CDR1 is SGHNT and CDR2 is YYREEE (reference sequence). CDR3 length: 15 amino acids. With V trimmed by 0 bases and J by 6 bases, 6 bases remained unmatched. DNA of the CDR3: TGTGCCAGCAGCTTGGCTGGACAGGGGGTTGGCGAGCAGTACTTC. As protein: CASSLAGQGVGEQYF.

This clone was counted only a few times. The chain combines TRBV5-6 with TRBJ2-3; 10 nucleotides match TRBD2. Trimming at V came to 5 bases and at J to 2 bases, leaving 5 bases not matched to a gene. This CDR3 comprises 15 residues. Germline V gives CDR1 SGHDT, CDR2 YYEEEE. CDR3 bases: TGTGCCAGCAGTTTAGCGGGAGGTCTCACAGATACGCAGTATTTT. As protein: CASSLAGGLTDTQYF.

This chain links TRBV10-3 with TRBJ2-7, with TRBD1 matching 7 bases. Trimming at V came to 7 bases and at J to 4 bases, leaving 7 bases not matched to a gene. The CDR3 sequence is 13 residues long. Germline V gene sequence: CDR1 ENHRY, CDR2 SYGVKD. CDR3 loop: CAITRDRLYEQYF. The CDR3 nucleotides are TGTGCCATCACTAGGGACAGATTGTACGAGCAGTACTTC.

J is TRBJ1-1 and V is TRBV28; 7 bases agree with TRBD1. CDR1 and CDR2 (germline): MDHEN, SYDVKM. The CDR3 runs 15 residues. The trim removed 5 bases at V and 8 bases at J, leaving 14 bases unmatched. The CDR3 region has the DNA TGTGCCAGCAGTCCCGGACAGGTTGTTCGGTCCGAAGCTTTCTTT. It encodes CASSPGQVVRSEAFF. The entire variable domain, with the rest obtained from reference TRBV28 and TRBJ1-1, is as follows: DVKVTQSSRYLVKRTGEKVFLECVQDMDHENMFWYRQDPGLGLRLIYFSYDVKMKEKGDIPEGYSVSREKKERFSLILESASTNQTSMYLCASSPGQVVRSEAFFGQGTRLTVV.

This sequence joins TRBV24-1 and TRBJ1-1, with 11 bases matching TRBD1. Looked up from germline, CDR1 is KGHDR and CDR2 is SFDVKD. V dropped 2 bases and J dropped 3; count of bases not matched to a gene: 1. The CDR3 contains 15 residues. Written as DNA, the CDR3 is TGTGCCACCAGTGATTCGGGACAGGGGGACACTGAAGCTTTCTTT. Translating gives CATSDSGQGDTEAFF.

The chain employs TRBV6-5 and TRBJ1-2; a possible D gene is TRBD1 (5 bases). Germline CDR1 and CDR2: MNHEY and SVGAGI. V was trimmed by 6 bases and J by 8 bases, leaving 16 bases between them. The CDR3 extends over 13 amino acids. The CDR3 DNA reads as TGTGCCAGCAGGAACGGGGGACTTTGGGGCTACACCTTC. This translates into CASRNGGLWGYTF.

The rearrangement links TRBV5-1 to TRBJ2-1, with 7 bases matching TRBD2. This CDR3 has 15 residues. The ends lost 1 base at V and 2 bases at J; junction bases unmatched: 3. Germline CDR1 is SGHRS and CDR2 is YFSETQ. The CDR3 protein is CASSLLREPYNEQFF. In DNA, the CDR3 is TGCGCCAGCAGCTTGCTGCGGGAGCCCTACAATGAGCAGTTCTTC. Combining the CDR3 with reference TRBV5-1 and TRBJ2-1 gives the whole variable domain KAGVTQTPRYLIKTRGQQVTLSCSPISGHRSVSWYQQTPGQGLQFLFEYFSETQRNKGNFPGRFSGRQFSNSRSEMNVSTLELGDSALYLCASSLLREPYNEQFFGPGTRLTVL.

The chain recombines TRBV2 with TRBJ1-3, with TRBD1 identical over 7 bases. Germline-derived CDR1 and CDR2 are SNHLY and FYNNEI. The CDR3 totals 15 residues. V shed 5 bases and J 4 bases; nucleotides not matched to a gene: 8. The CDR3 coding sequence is TGTGCCAGCAGTCTTAGACAGGGAGCCGGAAACACCATATATTTT. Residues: CASSLRQGAGNTIYF.

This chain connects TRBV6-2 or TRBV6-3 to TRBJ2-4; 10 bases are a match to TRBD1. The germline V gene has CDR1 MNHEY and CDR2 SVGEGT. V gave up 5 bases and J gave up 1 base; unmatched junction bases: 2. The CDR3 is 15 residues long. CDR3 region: CASSRGQGAKNIQYF. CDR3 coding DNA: TGTGCCAGCAGTAGGGGACAGGGGGCCAAAAACATTCAGTACTTC.

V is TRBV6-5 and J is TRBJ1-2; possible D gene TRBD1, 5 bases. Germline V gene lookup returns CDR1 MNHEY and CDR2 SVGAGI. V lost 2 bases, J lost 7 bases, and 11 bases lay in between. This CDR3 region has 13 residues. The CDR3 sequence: CASSYDGRGGYTF. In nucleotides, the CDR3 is TGTGCCAGCAGTTACGACGGGAGGGGTGGCTACACCTTC.

In DNA form, the CDR3 reads TGTGCTAGCCTCAGGGCGGGGGGACAAGAGACCCAGTACTTC. It codes for CASLRAGGQETQYF. This sequence joins TRBV12-5 and TRBJ2-5; 8 bases are shared with TRBD2. The CDR3 spans 14 residues. Losses at the gene ends were 9 bases for V and 2 bases for J; bases not matched to a gene: 8. Germline CDR1 LGHNT, CDR2 FRNRAP.

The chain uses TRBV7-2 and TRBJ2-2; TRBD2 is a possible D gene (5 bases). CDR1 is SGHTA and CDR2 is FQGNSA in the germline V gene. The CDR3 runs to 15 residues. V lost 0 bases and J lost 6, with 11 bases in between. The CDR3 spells CASSLAGNRAGELFF. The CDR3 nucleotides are TGTGCCAGCAGCTTAGCCGGGAACCGGGCCGGGGAGCTGTTTTTT.

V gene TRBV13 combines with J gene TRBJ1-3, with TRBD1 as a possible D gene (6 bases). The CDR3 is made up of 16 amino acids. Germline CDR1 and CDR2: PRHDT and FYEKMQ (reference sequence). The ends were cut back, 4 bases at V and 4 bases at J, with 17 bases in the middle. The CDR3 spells CASSSRSTGRGNTIYF. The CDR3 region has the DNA TGTGCCAGCAGCTCCCGATCGACAGGCCGGGGAAACACCATATATTTT.

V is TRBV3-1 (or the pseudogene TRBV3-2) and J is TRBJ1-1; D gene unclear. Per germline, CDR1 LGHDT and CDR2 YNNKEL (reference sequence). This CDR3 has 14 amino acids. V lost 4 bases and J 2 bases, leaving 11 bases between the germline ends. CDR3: CASSPFFVNTEAFF. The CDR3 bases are TGTGCCAGCAGCCCCTTTTTTGTAAACACTGAAGCTTTCTTT.

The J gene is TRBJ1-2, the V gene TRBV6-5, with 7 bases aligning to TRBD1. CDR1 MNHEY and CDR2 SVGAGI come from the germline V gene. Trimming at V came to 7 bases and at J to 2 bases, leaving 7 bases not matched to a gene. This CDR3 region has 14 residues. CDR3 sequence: CASTETGRNYGYTF. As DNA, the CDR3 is TGTGCCAGCACCGAGACAGGGAGAAACTATGGCTACACCTTC.

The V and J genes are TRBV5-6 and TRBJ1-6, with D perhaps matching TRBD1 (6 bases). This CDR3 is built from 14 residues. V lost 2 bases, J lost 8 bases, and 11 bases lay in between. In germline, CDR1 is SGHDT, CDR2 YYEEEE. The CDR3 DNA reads TGTGCCAGCAGCTTCAGGGGATCCCATTCACCCCTCCACTTT. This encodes CASSFRGSHSPLHF.

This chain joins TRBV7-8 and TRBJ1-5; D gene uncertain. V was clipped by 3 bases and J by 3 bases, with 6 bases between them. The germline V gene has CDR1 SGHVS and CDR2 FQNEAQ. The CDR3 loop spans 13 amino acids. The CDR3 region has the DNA TGTGCCAGCAGCTTCGGGGTCAATCAGCCCCAGCATTTT. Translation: CASSFGVNQPQHF.

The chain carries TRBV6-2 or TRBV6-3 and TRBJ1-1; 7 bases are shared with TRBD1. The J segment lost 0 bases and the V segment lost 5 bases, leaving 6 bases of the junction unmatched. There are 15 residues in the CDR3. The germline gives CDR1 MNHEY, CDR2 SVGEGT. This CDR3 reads CASSRGTVLNTEAFF. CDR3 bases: TGTGCCAGCAGTCGGGGGACAGTTCTGAACACTGAAGCTTTCTTT.

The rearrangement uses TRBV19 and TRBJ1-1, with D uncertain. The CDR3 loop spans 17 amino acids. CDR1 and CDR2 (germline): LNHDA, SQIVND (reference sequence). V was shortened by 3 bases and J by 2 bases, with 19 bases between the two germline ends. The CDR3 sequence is CASSMLYELSGNTEAFF. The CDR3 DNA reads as TGTGCCAGTAGTATGTTGTACGAGCTGAGCGGAAACACTGAAGCTTTCTTT.

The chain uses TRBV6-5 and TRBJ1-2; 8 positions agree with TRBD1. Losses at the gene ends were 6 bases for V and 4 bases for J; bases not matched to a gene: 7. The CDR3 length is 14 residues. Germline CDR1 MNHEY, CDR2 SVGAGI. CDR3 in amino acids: CASRKTGVTYGYTF. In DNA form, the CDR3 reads TGTGCCAGCAGGAAGACAGGGGTAACCTATGGCTACACCTTC.

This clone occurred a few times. The CDR3 spells CASSLTGQGNQPQHF. The CDR3 coding sequence is TGTGCCAGCAGCTTGACGGGACAGGGGAATCAGCCCCAGCATTTT. The chain links TRBV5-5 to TRBJ1-5; 10 positions agree with TRBD1. Germline lookup yields CDR1 SGHKS and CDR2 YYEKEE (reference sequence). The CDR3 covers 15 residues. After removal of 1 base from V and 4 bases from J, the junction contained 2 bases not matched to a gene.